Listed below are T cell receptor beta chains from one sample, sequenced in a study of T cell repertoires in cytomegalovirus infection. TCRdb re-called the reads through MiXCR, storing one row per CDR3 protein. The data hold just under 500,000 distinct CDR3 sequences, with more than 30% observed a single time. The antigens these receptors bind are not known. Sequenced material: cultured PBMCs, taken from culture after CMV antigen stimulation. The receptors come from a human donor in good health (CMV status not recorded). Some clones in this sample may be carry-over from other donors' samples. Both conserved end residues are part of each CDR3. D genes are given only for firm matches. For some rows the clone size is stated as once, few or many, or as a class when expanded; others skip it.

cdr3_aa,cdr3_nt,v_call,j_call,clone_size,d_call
CAWSSGDNSPLHF,TGTGCCTGGAGTTCAGGGGATAATTCACCCCTCCACTTT,TRBV30,TRBJ1-6,once,NA
CASSPPSDYNEQFF,TGTGCCAGCTCACCACCTAGCGACTACAATGAGCAGTTCTTC,TRBV18,TRBJ2-1,NA,NA
CASSLGEGGYEQYF,TGTGCCAGCAGCTTAGGGGAGGGAGGCTACGAGCAGTACTTC,TRBV7-2,TRBJ2-7,many,TRBD2
CASSYTGYEQYF,TGTGCCAGCAGTTACACAGGATACGAGCAGTACTTC,TRBV6-2/TRBV6-3,TRBJ2-7,NA,NA
CSVDVGDTQYF,TGCAGCGTTGACGTGGGAGATACGCAGTATTTT,TRBV29-1,TRBJ2-3,NA,NA
CASSIGTAPFRYEQYF,TGTGCCAGCAGCATAGGGACAGCTCCATTTCGCTACGAGCAGTACTTC,TRBV7-2,TRBJ2-7,many,TRBD1
CASSEPGTGSVGYGYTF,TGTGCCAGCAGTGAACCGGGGACAGGTAGCGTGGGCTATGGCTACACCTTC,TRBV25-1,TRBJ1-2,NA,TRBD1
CASLRTRSDRNYGYTF,TGTGCCAGCCTTCGAACGAGATCGGACAGGAACTATGGCTACACCTTC,TRBV12-3/TRBV12-4,TRBJ1-2,few,TRBD1
CASSLARLAGDNEQFF,TGTGCCAGCAGCTTAGCCAGACTAGCGGGGGACAATGAGCAGTTCTTC,TRBV7-6,TRBJ2-1,NA,TRBD2
CASSSGQGAWETQYF,TGTGCCAGCAGCTCAGGACAGGGGGCTTGGGAGACCCAGTACTTC,TRBV7-2,TRBJ2-5,many,TRBD1
CASNQAGALYSSYNEQFF,TGTGCCAGCAATCAAGCGGGGGCACTTTATAGCTCCTACAATGAGCAGTTCTTC,TRBV6-1,TRBJ2-1,NA,TRBD2
CASSYQGLAGLYNEQFF,TGTGCCAGCAGCTACCAGGGTCTAGCGGGACTTTACAATGAGCAGTTCTTC,TRBV7-2,TRBJ2-1,NA,TRBD2
CASSPSRPGTSGRNEQYF,TGCGCCAGCAGCCCTAGTCGCCCCGGGACTAGCGGGAGGAACGAGCAGTACTTC,TRBV4-3,TRBJ2-7,NA,TRBD2
CASSHWTGGDSYEQYF,TGCGCCAGCAGCCACTGGACAGGGGGCGACTCCTACGAGCAGTACTTC,TRBV4-1,TRBJ2-7,NA,TRBD1
CASSSIPHAFF,TGTGCCAGCAGTTCTATACCCCACGCTTTCTTT,TRBV6-2/TRBV6-3,TRBJ1-1,NA,NA
CASSLGASGSEETQYF,TGTGCCAGCAGCCTGGGGGCCAGCGGGAGTGAGGAGACCCAGTACTTC,TRBV7-9,TRBJ2-5,NA,TRBD2
CASSAGTSDMYEQYF,TGTGCCAGCAGTGCGGGGACTAGCGATATGTACGAGCAGTACTTC,TRBV6-5,TRBJ2-7,once,TRBD2
CASMVHRDPNQPQHF,TGTGCCAGCATGGTCCACCGGGACCCCAATCAGCCCCAGCATTTT,TRBV6-6,TRBJ1-5,NA,NA
CASSSPGLAVTDTQYF,TGTGCCAGCAGTTCCCCGGGACTAGCTGTGACAGATACGCAGTATTTT,TRBV12-3/TRBV12-4,TRBJ2-3,NA,TRBD2
CASSQDTSGPKGNEQFF,TGCGCCAGCAGCCAAGATACGAGCGGGCCAAAGGGGAATGAGCAGTTCTTC,TRBV4-3,TRBJ2-1,NA,NA
CASSLTGDLPEAFF,TGTGCCAGCAGTTTGACAGGGGACCTCCCTGAAGCTTTCTTT,TRBV6-2/TRBV6-3,TRBJ1-1,few,TRBD1
CASRSTHRAEAFF,TGTGCCAGCAGATCGACCCACAGGGCTGAAGCTTTCTTT,TRBV12-3/TRBV12-4,TRBJ1-1,few,NA
CASSQDQSAADEQYF,TGTGCCAGCAGCCAAGATCAGAGTGCGGCTGATGAGCAGTACTTC,TRBV3-1,TRBJ2-7,NA,NA
CASSFLTGSAFF,TGTGCCAGCAGTTTTTTGACCGGCTCAGCTTTCTTT,TRBV12-3/TRBV12-4,TRBJ1-1,few,NA
CATSRWEDYTGELFF,TGTGCCACCAGCAGATGGGAGGACTACACCGGGGAGCTGTTTTTT,TRBV15,TRBJ2-2,few,NA
CSVEDNQETQYF,TGCAGCGTTGAGGACAACCAAGAGACCCAGTACTTC,TRBV29-1,TRBJ2-5,NA,NA
CADRDPGNYGYTF,TGCGCAGACAGGGACCCGGGGAACTATGGCTACACCTTC,TRBV5-1,TRBJ1-2,once,TRBD1
CARSLMRGRSSETQYF,TGTGCCAGAAGCTTGATGCGCGGGAGATCTTCAGAGACCCAGTACTTC,TRBV5-3,TRBJ2-5,NA,TRBD2
CASSSPGWASYNEQFF,TGTGCCAGCAGCAGTCCGGGCTGGGCGTCCTACAATGAGCAGTTCTTC,TRBV5-6,TRBJ2-1,few,NA
CSAPGLSSYNEQFF,TGCAGTGCTCCGGGACTGAGCTCCTACAATGAGCAGTTCTTC,TRBV20-1,TRBJ2-1,NA,NA
CASSYWAGVAETQYF,TGTGCCAGCAGTTACTGGGCGGGAGTGGCTGAGACCCAGTACTTC,TRBV6-2/TRBV6-3,TRBJ2-5,few,TRBD2
CASSGTYRGHEQYF,TGTGCCAGCAGCGGGACCTACAGGGGCCACGAGCAGTACTTC,TRBV2,TRBJ2-7,few,TRBD1
CASSPEVPSGNYNEQFF,TGTGCCAGCAGCCCCGAGGTGCCTAGCGGGAACTACAATGAGCAGTTCTTC,TRBV14,TRBJ2-1,few,TRBD2
CASSLGRAGNDIQYF,TGTGCCAGCAGCTTAGGGCGGGCGGGGAACGACATTCAGTACTTC,TRBV11-2,TRBJ2-4,NA,NA
CASSSPVRTANYGYTF,TGTGCCAGCAGCTCCCCCGTGAGAACGGCTAACTATGGCTACACCTTC,TRBV7-9,TRBJ1-2,NA,NA
CASSDQGLTTEAFF,TGTGCCAGCAGTGACCAGGGCCTAACGACCGAAGCTTTCTTT,TRBV12-3/TRBV12-4,TRBJ1-1,many,NA
CASSPQVRSEGYTF,TGTGCCAGCAGTCCTCAAGTCAGGTCCGAGGGCTACACCTTC,TRBV7-2,TRBJ1-2,many,NA
CASSLSRVTDQPQHF,TGTGCCAGCAGCTTAAGCAGGGTAACGGATCAGCCCCAGCATTTT,TRBV7-3,TRBJ1-5,few,NA
CASSGGQGLAAFF,TGTGCCAGCAGTGGGGGACAGGGCTTGGCAGCTTTCTTT,TRBV25-1,TRBJ1-1,few,TRBD1
CASRSTGALWSNYGYTF,TGTGCCAGCAGATCGACAGGGGCCCTATGGAGTAACTATGGCTACACCTTC,TRBV28,TRBJ1-2,few,TRBD1
CASSRTSGSNTGELFF,TGTGCCAGCAGCCGGACTAGCGGGAGTAACACCGGGGAGCTGTTTTTT,TRBV11-2,TRBJ2-2,NA,TRBD2
CASSLGGTSEQFF,TGTGCCAGCAGTTTAGGAGGGACGTCTGAGCAGTTCTTC,TRBV12-3/TRBV12-4,TRBJ2-1,few,NA
CASSQGTSGTPYNEQFF,TGTGCCAGCAGCCAGGGGACTAGCGGGACCCCCTACAATGAGCAGTTCTTC,TRBV14,TRBJ2-1,few,TRBD2
CASSFRAGGPRNTQYF,TGTGCCAGCAGCTTTCGGGCGGGAGGGCCGAGAAATACGCAGTATTTT,TRBV11-2,TRBJ2-3,few,TRBD2